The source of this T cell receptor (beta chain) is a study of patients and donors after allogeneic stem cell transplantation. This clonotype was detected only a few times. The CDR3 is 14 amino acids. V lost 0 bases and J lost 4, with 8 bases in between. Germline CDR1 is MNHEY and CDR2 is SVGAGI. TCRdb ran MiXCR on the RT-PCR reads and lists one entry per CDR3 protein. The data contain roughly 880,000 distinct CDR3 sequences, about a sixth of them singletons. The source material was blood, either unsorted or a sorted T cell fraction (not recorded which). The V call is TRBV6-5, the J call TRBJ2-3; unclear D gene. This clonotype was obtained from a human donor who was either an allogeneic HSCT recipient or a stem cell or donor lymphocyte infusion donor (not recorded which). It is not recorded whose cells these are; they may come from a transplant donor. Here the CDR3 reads CASSYSGSSDTQYF. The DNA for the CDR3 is TGTGCCAGCAGTTACTCTGGGTCGTCAGATACGCAGTATTTT.